Listed below are T cell receptor beta chains from one sample, sequenced in a study of T cells after somatic rescue of genetic block. Libraries were prepared by immunoSEQ multiplex PCR; TCRdb keeps only in-frame clonotypes and omits some of them. The data contain about 70,000 clones, roughly nine tenths of them seen just once; the ten biggest clones take up about 2.9%. The specimen sequenced was peripheral blood mononuclear cells (PBMCs). These TCRs come from a man aged 35-49 years. CDR3s include the opening cysteine and the closing phenylalanine or tryptophan. Fields, in order: V gene, J gene, CDR3 length, CDR3 protein.

V: TRBV10-3; J: TRBJ1-3; length: 17; CDR3: CAISESIGSSSGNTIYF
V: TRBV7-9; J: TRBJ2-1; length: 17; CDR3: CASGPQRGGLFYNEQFF
V: TRBV11-2; J: TRBJ1-3; length: 12; CDR3: CASGYSGNTIYF
V: TRBV6-1; J: TRBJ2-5; length: 15; CDR3: CASNRLAGGTETQYF
V: TRBV6-6; J: TRBJ2-3; length: 16; CDR3: CASSRGTGSGTDTQYF
V: TRBV5-4; J: TRBJ2-5; length: 14; CDR3: CASSLDLDQETQYF
V: TRBV6-1; J: TRBJ2-1; length: 17; CDR3: CASSEAGQGAIYNEQFF
V: TRBV6-5; J: TRBJ2-1; length: 11; CDR3: CASSRGHEQFF
V: TRBV7-2; J: TRBJ2-7; length: 16; CDR3: CASSLGFFLEKNEQYF
V: TRBV9; J: TRBJ2-1; length: 14; CDR3: CASSPGPSYNEQFF
V: TRBV7-8; J: TRBJ1-2; length: 13; CDR3: CASSPDRNYGYTF
V: TRBV5-8; J: TRBJ2-5; length: 16; CDR3: CASSSGTSATQETQYF
V: TRBV2; J: TRBJ1-3; length: 15; CDR3: CASSEGTLSGNTIYF
V: TRBV4-1; J: TRBJ2-1; length: 18; CDR3: CAPRLGAKGPYFYNEQFF
V: TRBV6-4; J: TRBJ2-3; length: 15; CDR3: CASSDGHSLTDTQYF
V: TRBV2; J: TRBJ2-3; length: 15; CDR3: CASSEVRSSTDTQYF
V: TRBV2; J: TRBJ1-4; length: 12; CDR3: CASCQANEKLFF
V: TRBV5-6; J: TRBJ1-3; length: 16; CDR3: CASSFLLTRVGNTIYF
V: TRBV2; J: TRBJ1-1; length: 14; CDR3: CASGGDFAGTEAFF
V: TRBV2; J: TRBJ1-2; length: 16; CDR3: CASKKQPGTGGVGYTF
V: TRBV7-9; J: TRBJ2-7; length: 15; CDR3: CASSSGPSVTYEQYF
V: TRBV7-9; J: TRBJ1-3; length: 12; CDR3: CASSPGTDTIYF
V: TRBV5-8; J: TRBJ2-1; length: 15; CDR3: CASRPGTLSYNEQFF
V: TRBV9; J: TRBJ1-4; length: 14; CDR3: CASSGGATNEKLFF
V: TRBV5-1; J: TRBJ2-7; length: 15; CDR3: CASSLAPSGTYEQYF
V: TRBV6-5; J: TRBJ2-5; length: 15; CDR3: CASSRTRSGQETQYF
V: TRBV9; J: TRBJ2-7; length: 14; CDR3: CASSAGGFSYEQYF
V: TRBV19; J: TRBJ2-7; length: 13; CDR3: CASSIGLAYEQYF
V: TRBV7-2; J: TRBJ1-4; length: 15; CDR3: CASSPRAGGGEKLFF
V: TRBV28; J: TRBJ2-4; length: 14; CDR3: CASSPGGNKNIQYF
V: TRBV19; J: TRBJ2-5; length: 15; CDR3: CASSAQAQAKETQYF
V: TRBV7-2; J: TRBJ2-1; length: 14; CDR3: CASSQEGLINEQFF
V: TRBV7-6; J: TRBJ2-1; length: 16; CDR3: CASSLAGTSYNNEQFF
V: TRBV6-6; J: TRBJ1-5; length: 15; CDR3: CASGQGKHSNQPQHF
V: TRBV19; J: TRBJ1-5; length: 13; CDR3: CASSGTANQPQHF
V: TRBV28; J: TRBJ2-7; length: 14; CDR3: CASRMGPGRGEQYF
V: TRBV27; J: TRBJ1-6; length: 16; CDR3: CASSPGQGKPNSPLHF
V: TRBV11-2; J: TRBJ2-3; length: 15; CDR3: CASSTRGARADTQYF
V: TRBV7-9; J: TRBJ2-4; length: 14; CDR3: CASSSPYVQNIQYF
V: TRBV28; J: TRBJ1-4; length: 16; CDR3: CASSFSYPRRDEKLFF
V: TRBV28; J: TRBJ2-3; length: 13; CDR3: CAILPRATDTQYF
V: TRBV28; J: NA; length: 15; CDR3: CASSAPSGGKYEQYF
V: TRBV6-5; J: TRBJ1-2; length: 14; CDR3: CASSYATASYGYTF
V: TRBV14; J: TRBJ2-7; length: 11; CDR3: CASSQGVEQYF
V: TRBV5-1; J: TRBJ2-7; length: 13; CDR3: CASSGTSPYEQYF
V: TRBV7-9; J: TRBJ2-2; length: 16; CDR3: CASSYSGTGDTGELFF
V: TRBV16; J: TRBJ1-4; length: 15; CDR3: CASSQSTAGYEKLFF
V: TRBV10-1; J: TRBJ2-2; length: 16; CDR3: CASSESSGVRTGELFF
V: TRBV19; J: TRBJ2-1; length: 12; CDR3: CASNLERNSKFF
V: TRBV4-2; J: TRBJ1-4; length: 13; CDR3: CASSQGPNEKLFF
V: TRBV6-5; J: TRBJ2-3; length: 13; CDR3: CASSPPQDGSQYF
V: TRBV27; J: TRBJ1-3; length: 15; CDR3: CASSPRVTSGNTIYF
V: TRBV5-1; J: TRBJ2-3; length: 16; CDR3: CASSLVSGLGTDTQYF
V: TRBV6-5; J: TRBJ1-1; length: 15; CDR3: CASSPGGVKGTEAFF
V: TRBV5-6; J: TRBJ2-1; length: 16; CDR3: CASSSRLAGSYNEQFF
V: TRBV9; J: TRBJ1-2; length: 13; CDR3: CASSDPLGRGYTF
V: TRBV2; J: TRBJ2-5; length: 13; CDR3: CASRGQGGETQYF
V: TRBV7-9; J: TRBJ2-3; length: 16; CDR3: CASSLSTGGVTDTQYF
V: TRBV5-5; J: TRBJ2-7; length: 19; CDR3: CASSLAFQWAGGPPYEQYF